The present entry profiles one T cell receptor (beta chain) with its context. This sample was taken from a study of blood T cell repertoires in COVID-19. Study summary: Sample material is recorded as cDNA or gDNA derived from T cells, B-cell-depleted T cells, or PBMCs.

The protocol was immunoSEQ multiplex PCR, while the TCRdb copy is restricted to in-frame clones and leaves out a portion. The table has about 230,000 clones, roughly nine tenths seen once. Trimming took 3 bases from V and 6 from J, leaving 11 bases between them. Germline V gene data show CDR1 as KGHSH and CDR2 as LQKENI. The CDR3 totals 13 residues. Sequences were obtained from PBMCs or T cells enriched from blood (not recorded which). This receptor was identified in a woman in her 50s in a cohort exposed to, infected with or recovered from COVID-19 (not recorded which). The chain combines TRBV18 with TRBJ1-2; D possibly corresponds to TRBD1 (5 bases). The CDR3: CASSPTTDHGYTF. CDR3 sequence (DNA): TGTGCCAGCTCACCCACGACAGATCATGGCTACACCTTC. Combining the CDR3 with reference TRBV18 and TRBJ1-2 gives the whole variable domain NAGVMQNPRHLVRRRGQEARLRCSPMKGHSHVYWYRQLPEEGLKFMVYLQKENIIDESGMPKERFSAEFPKEGPSILRIQQVVRGDSAAYFCASSPTTDHGYTFGSGTRLTVV.